Shown below are 29 T cell receptor beta chains from a single sample sequenced in a study of cytotoxic CD8 clonotypes in ibrutinib-treated CLL. Here immunoSEQ multiplex PCR was the method, and the copy in TCRdb shows in-frame clones only, minus some. The sample includes around 160,000 clones, 70% to 90% seen only once; the top ten take 3%. The sequences come from PBMCs, collected at disease progression, from a patient treated with ibrutinib. Receptor source: a human donor with chronic lymphocytic leukemia.

The chain has TRBV4-1 and TRBJ1-5, with TRBD1 as a possible D gene (6 bases). Germline V gene data show CDR1 as MGHRA and CDR2 as YSYEKL. CDR3 length equals 15 residues. V was pared by 1 base and J by 6 bases, with 13 bases between. This CDR3 is CASSQGLGGPQPQHF. The CDR3 DNA follows: TGCGCCAGCAGCCAAGGGTTGGGGGGCCCTCAGCCCCAGCATTTT.

The J gene is TRBJ2-7, the V gene TRBV29-1, with D possibly TRBD1 on 6 matching bases. The CDR3 spans 12 residues. Per the germline V gene, CDR1 is SQVTM and CDR2 is ANQGSEA. V lost 7 bases to trimming and J lost 7 bases, with 17 bases between them. The CDR3 DNA reads as TGCAGCGGTAACGTGGGGGCCGGGGAGCAGTACTTC. It is translated as CSGNVGAGEQYF.

The chain uses TRBV7-2 and TRBJ2-7; weak D call: TRBD2 (5 bases). Germline CDR1 SGHTA, CDR2 FQGNSA. Trimming pared 1 base from V and 2 bases from J, leaving 9 bases between. This CDR3 is built from 14 residues. The chain's CDR3 is CASSLGGGPYEQYF. DNA of the CDR3: TGTGCCAGCAGCTTAGGTGGCGGGCCCTACGAGCAGTACTTC.

The chain links TRBV18 to TRBJ2-1; D might be TRBD2 (6 bases). Germline values: CDR1 KGHSH, CDR2 LQKENI. The V gene lost 6 bases and the J gene lost 6 bases, with 15 bases spanning the gap. The length of the CDR3 is 14 residues. In nucleotides, the CDR3 is TGTGCCAGCTCCTACGAACTAGCCGGCAATGAGCAGTTCTTC. Translated, it gives CASSYELAGNEQFF.

This sequence joins TRBV7-8 and TRBJ2-3; D gene unclear. CDR1 and CDR2 (germline): SGHVS, FQNEAQ. The CDR3 has 16 residues. The V end lost 6 bases, the J end lost 0 bases, and 16 bases lay between the germline ends. CDR3 sequence: CASSFGVSQSTDTQYF. The CDR3 coding sequence is TGTGCCAGCAGTTTTGGGGTTTCCCAAAGCACAGATACGCAGTATTTT.

V is TRBV19 and J is TRBJ2-3, with D possibly matching TRBD2 (6 bases). V gave up 3 bases and J gave up 5 bases, with 12 bases separating them. Germline V gene sequence: CDR1 LNHDA, CDR2 SQIVND (reference sequence). The CDR3 is 14 amino acids. The CDR3 loop reads CASSIENGGDTQYF. The CDR3 bases are TGTGCCAGTAGTATCGAGAACGGGGGAGATACGCAGTATTTT.

The rearrangement links TRBV7-3 to TRBJ2-3; 13 nucleotides align to TRBD2. The germline gives CDR1 SGHTA, CDR2 FQGTGA. The V and J ends lost 1 base and 2 bases, in that order; junction bases with no gene match: 9. This CDR3 spans 19 amino acids. CDR3 sequence reads: CASSLSGRLAGGITDTQYF. CDR3 nucleotide sequence: TGTGCCAGCAGCTTAAGTGGACGACTAGCGGGAGGAATCACAGATACGCAGTATTTT.

V and J are TRBV27 and TRBJ2-7; TRBD1 is a possible D gene (6 bases). V was shortened by 0 bases and J by 0 bases, with 15 bases between the two germline ends. The CDR3 has 17 amino acids. Germline CDR1 reads MNHEY; CDR2 reads SMNVEV (reference sequence). This CDR3 reads CASSLSWTADYSYEQYF. CDR3 coding DNA: TGTGCCAGCAGTTTATCGTGGACAGCCGATTACTCCTACGAGCAGTACTTC.

Only one count was recorded for this clone. The rearrangement links TRBV2 to TRBJ1-2; TRBD1 matches 7 bases. V lost 8 bases, J lost 0 bases, and 6 bases stayed unmatched. In germline, CDR1 is SNHLY, CDR2 FYNNEI. The CDR3 totals 14 residues. This CDR3 is CASEGDRTNYGYTF. Here the CDR3 DNA reads TGTGCCAGCGAAGGGGACAGAACTAACTATGGCTACACCTTC.

The V gene is TRBV5-1, the J gene TRBJ2-7; TRBD1 is a possible D gene (6 bases). V dropped 2 bases and J dropped 3 bases, with 18 bases sitting between them. Germline V lookup: CDR1 SGHRS, CDR2 YFSETQ. The CDR3 sequence is 16 residues long. The CDR3 DNA reads TGCGCCAGCAGCTTCGGGTTTGCAGGGACAAACTACGAGCAGTACTTC. This gives the protein CASSFGFAGTNYEQYF.

The V call is TRBV28, the J call TRBJ2-4; TRBD2 matches 11 bases. The V gene end was trimmed by 3 bases and the J gene end by 1 base; junction bases not matched to a gene: 11. Germline CDR1 reads MDHEN; CDR2 reads SYDVKM. The CDR3 is made up of 19 amino acids. CDR3 sequence: CASSLTSGIPRVAKNIQYF. The CDR3 nucleotides read TGTGCCAGCAGTTTGACTAGCGGGATCCCGCGGGTGGCCAAAAACATTCAGTACTTC.

The chain carries TRBV28 and TRBJ1-2, with D tentatively TRBD1 (6 bases). Germline CDR1 MDHEN, CDR2 SYDVKM. Trimming took 10 bases from V and 7 from J, leaving 19 bases between them. The CDR3 runs to 13 residues. The CDR3 DNA is TGTGCCACCGCGAGCGGGGGCGCGGGTGGCTACACCTTC. Translated, it gives CATASGGAGGYTF.

The chain has TRBV7-2 and TRBJ1-2; D is unresolved. The CDR3 runs 15 residues. The V end lost 1 base, the J end lost 3 bases, and 12 bases lay between the germline ends. Germline V CDR1 and CDR2: SGHTA, FQGNSA. CDR3 DNA: TGTGCCAGCAGCTTAGATGCAGGCCCCGACTATGGCTACACCTTC. It yields the protein CASSLDAGPDYGYTF.

The chain links TRBV4-1 to TRBJ2-4; D is unresolved. CDR3 size: 13 residues. Per the germline V gene, CDR1 is MGHRA and CDR2 is YSYEKL. Trimming left V 0 bases short and J 8 bases short, with 8 bases between. Here the CDR3 reads CASSQDNRDIQYF. The CDR3 nucleotides read TGCGCCAGCAGCCAAGATAACCGGGACATTCAGTACTTC.

The CDR3: CASSLGTMRLAGVVETQYF. The DNA for the CDR3 is TGTGCCAGCAGCTTGGGGACTATGCGACTAGCGGGAGTGGTAGAGACCCAGTACTTC. This rearrangement joins TRBV5-4 to TRBJ2-5, with 12 bases identical to TRBD2. CDR1 and CDR2 (germline): SGHNT, YYREEE (reference sequence). The CDR3 sequence is 19 residues long. V lost 0 bases, J lost 4 bases, and 13 bases stayed unmatched.

In DNA form, the CDR3 reads TGTGCCAGCAGCTCCTTAGCCGCGTTCTCCTACAATGAGCAGTTCTTC. Its protein is CASSSLAAFSYNEQFF. The chain combines TRBV7-8 with TRBJ2-1; D gene unclear. Per the germline V gene, CDR1 is SGHVS and CDR2 is FQNEAQ. Deletions cut 4 bases from V and 0 bases from J, with 13 bases between. The CDR3 is 16 amino acids.

V gene TRBV7-9 combines with J gene TRBJ1-1; 7 positions match TRBD1. The V and J ends lost 5 bases and 3 bases, in that order; junction bases with no gene match: 3. The germline gives CDR1 SEHNR, CDR2 FQNEAQ (reference sequence). This CDR3 has 13 residues. The DNA of the CDR3 is TGTGCCAGCAGCATCAGGGGGTACACTGAAGCTTTCTTT. Translated, it gives CASSIRGYTEAFF.

This sequence joins TRBV5-1 and TRBJ2-5, with D uncertain. This CDR3 contains 15 residues. Trimming stripped 4 bases from V and 3 bases from J, with 16 bases between. Germline V lookup: CDR1 SGHRS, CDR2 YFSETQ. In DNA form, the CDR3 reads TGCGCCAGCAGCCCATCCCGGGCCATCAAAGAGACCCAGTACTTC. Encoded protein: CASSPSRAIKETQYF. The full variable domain, with the rest looked up from reference TRBV5-1 and TRBJ2-5, is KAGVTQTPRYLIKTRGQQVTLSCSPISGHRSVSWYQQTPGQGLQFLFEYFSETQRNKGNFPGRFSGRQFSNSRSEMNVSTLELGDSALYLCASSPSRAIKETQYFGPGTRLLVL.

The J gene is TRBJ2-3, the V gene TRBV11-3, with D perhaps being TRBD1 or TRBD2 (5 bases each). The CDR3 spans 16 residues. Between the trimmed V and J ends, which lost 5 bases and 1 base, there was a span of 16 bases. Germline V lookup: CDR1 SGHNT, CDR2 YENEEA. The CDR3 DNA sequence: TGTGCCAGCAGCAACCGTGGGGGAGCGCGCACAGATACGCAGTATTTT. Amino acids: CASSNRGGARTDTQYF. The full variable domain, its missing parts supplied by reference TRBV11-3 and TRBJ2-3, is EAGVVQSPRYKIIEKKQPVAFWCNPISGHNTLYWYLQNLGQGPELLIRYENEEAVDDSQLPKDRFSAERLKGVDSTLKIQPAELGDSAVYLCASSNRGGARTDTQYFGPGTRLTVL.

The V gene is TRBV5-4, the J gene TRBJ1-1, with D maybe TRBD1 (5 bases). V was cut by 0 bases and J by 10 bases, with 16 bases left in between. Germline values: CDR1 SGHNT, CDR2 YYREEE (reference sequence). The CDR3 is made up of 14 amino acids. The CDR3 sequence is CASSLEGEGPRAFF. The DNA of the CDR3 is TGTGCCAGCAGCTTGGAAGGTGAGGGACCAAGAGCTTTCTTT.

Of note for this clone: Relative to the germline gene, one junction end is altered; a read error may explain this. The rearrangement joins TRBV19 to TRBJ1-1, with D possibly being TRBD1 (6 bases). In germline, CDR1 is LNHDA, CDR2 SQIVND (reference sequence). The CDR3 length is 11 residues. DNA of the CDR3: TGTGCCAGTACCCGCGGGGGCCCTCTCTGGTTT. Residues: CASTRGGPLWF.

The chain employs TRBV12-5 and TRBJ2-1; 8 bases align to TRBD2. There are 18 residues in the CDR3. The trim removed 0 bases at V and 10 bases at J, leaving 17 bases unmatched. Germline-derived CDR1 and CDR2 are LGHNT and FRNRAP. Written as DNA, the CDR3 is TGTGCTAGTGGTTTGGTACTCCACCTCGGGAGGGCCCGGGGCGAGCAGTTCTTC. This encodes CASGLVLHLGRARGEQFF.

DNA of the CDR3: TGCGCCAGCAGTCAAACCGGGACTAGTAGGTCCGGGGAGCTGTTTTTT. This translates into CASSQTGTSRSGELFF. The V call is TRBV10-2, the J call TRBJ2-2; TRBD2 aligns across 8 bases. This CDR3 spans 16 amino acids. Trimming took 5 bases from V and 6 from J; bases not matched to a gene: 11. Germline CDR1 WSHSY, CDR2 SAAADI.

The chain couples TRBV5-1 to TRBJ2-7; 8 bases are a match to TRBD1. This CDR3 has 15 residues. CDR1 and CDR2 (germline): SGHRS, YFSETQ. J lost 3 bases, V lost 2 bases, and 7 bases had no gene match. DNA of the CDR3: TGCGCCAGCAGCTTAACCGGGACAGGACACTACGAGCAGTACTTC. Translated: CASSLTGTGHYEQYF.

This clone was observed once. The rearrangement joins TRBV11-3 to TRBJ2-1; D possibly corresponds to TRBD2 (5 bases). Germline V CDR1 and CDR2: SGHNT, YENEEA. V shed 5 bases and J shed 8 bases, with 13 bases lying between them. This CDR3 spans 13 amino acids. The DNA of the CDR3 is TGTGCCAGCAGCAAACCCGAGGGCGATGAGCAGTTCTTC. Its protein is CASSKPEGDEQFF.

This clone was counted between two and nine times. The chain joins TRBV6-5 to TRBJ1-2; the match to TRBD1 covers 7 bases. The CDR3 covers 14 residues. Trimming at V came to 10 bases and at J to 4 bases, leaving 12 bases not matched to a gene. The germline V gene encodes CDR1 MNHEY and CDR2 SVGAGI. CDR3 in DNA: TGTGCCACCCATTGGGGACAGCCTACCTATGGCTACACCTTC. Its protein is CATHWGQPTYGYTF.

The genes are TRBV7-3 and TRBJ2-7; the D gene is possibly TRBD1 (6 bases). Germline lookup yields CDR1 SGHTA and CDR2 FQGTGA. Trimming cost V 5 bases and J 6 bases, with 14 bases left between them. This CDR3 has 13 residues. The CDR3 loop is CASSLYRVSEQYF. In nucleotides, the CDR3 is TGTGCCAGCAGCCTATACAGGGTTTCCGAGCAGTACTTC.

The chain couples TRBV29-1 to TRBJ2-3; TRBD1 aligns across 7 bases. Trimming at V came to 7 bases and at J to 5 bases, leaving 9 bases not matched to a gene. The CDR3 spans 13 residues. CDR1 is SQVTM, CDR2 ANQGSEA, per germline. The CDR3 is CSADTGAEDTQYF. CDR3 nucleotide sequence: TGCAGCGCGGATACAGGGGCCGAAGATACGCAGTATTTT.

The V call is TRBV27, the J call TRBJ2-3, with D uncertain. This CDR3 comprises 16 residues. The V and J ends lost 0 bases and 1 base respectively, with 11 bases between them. CDR1 MNHEY and CDR2 SMNVEV come from the germline V gene (reference sequence). This chain's CDR3 is CASSLSADGRTDTQYF. The CDR3 DNA reads TGTGCCAGCAGTTTATCCGCGGACGGACGCACAGATACGCAGTATTTT.